Listed here are 22 T cell receptor beta chains from one sample, sequenced in a study of beta chain features in type 1 diabetes. All of the isolated RNA was reverse transcribed, so expressed TCRB transcripts were sequenced. Using immunoSEQ multiplex PCR, the repertoire was profiled, and TCRdb retains in-frame clones only, with some absent. The table has more than 350,000 clones, approximately 10% seen once. The sequenced material came from naive CD4+ T cells from blood. The receptors were sampled from a woman aged 18-29 years in good health.

A few counts support this clone. The chain carries TRBV7-2 and TRBJ1-5; possible D gene TRBD1, 5 bases. Germline V CDR1 and CDR2: SGHTA, FQGNSA. V was trimmed by 0 bases and J by 5 bases, leaving 5 bases between them. This CDR3 has 13 amino acids. CDR3: CASSLAQDQPQHF. The CDR3 bases are TGTGCCAGCAGCTTAGCACAGGATCAGCCCCAGCATTTT.

This clone was seen only a few times. The V call is TRBV5-4, the J call TRBJ2-5; TRBD2 matches 9 bases. V shed 0 bases and J 1 base; nucleotides not matched to a gene: 4. The CDR3 contains 16 residues. Germline V lookup: CDR1 SGHNT, CDR2 YYREEE (reference sequence). For the CDR3, the DNA is TGTGCCAGCAGCTTGGGGTTAGCGGGGGCCCAAGAGACCCAGTACTTC. Translated, it gives CASSLGLAGAQETQYF.

V usage is TRBV5-4 and J usage is TRBJ2-1, with D unresolved. The CDR3 totals 15 residues. V was clipped by 3 bases and J by 6 bases, with 16 bases between them. The germline V gene has CDR1 SGHNT and CDR2 YYREEE (reference sequence). The CDR3 loop reads CASSSDTLVSNEQFF. The CDR3 nucleotides are TGTGCCAGCAGCTCGGATACCCTAGTCAGCAATGAGCAGTTCTTC. The complete variable domain, with remaining parts taken from reference TRBV5-4 and TRBJ2-1, reads ETGVTQSPTHLIKTRGQQVTLRCSSQSGHNTVSWYQQALGQGPQFIFQYYREEENGRGNFPPRFSGLQFPNYSSELNVNALELDDSALYLCASSSDTLVSNEQFFGPGTRLTVL.

This clone was picked up a small number of times. This sequence joins TRBV14 and TRBJ2-7, with D possibly called TRBD1 or TRBD2 (6 bases each). The CDR3 spans 15 residues. The germline V gene encodes CDR1 SGHDN and CDR2 FVKESK. Between the trimmed V and J ends, which lost 0 bases and 2 bases, there was a span of 11 bases. CDR3 coding DNA: TGTGCCAGCAGCCAAGATTCGCGGGACACCTACGAGCAGTACGTC. Translated, it gives CASSQDSRDTYEQYV.

The chain combines TRBV14 with TRBJ2-3, with D unclear. The germline CDR1 and CDR2 sequences are SGHDN and FVKESK. Trimming cost V 0 bases and J 5 bases, with 9 bases left between them. CDR3 length equals 14 residues. The CDR3 loop reads CASSQDLVRDTQYF. The CDR3 DNA follows: TGTGCCAGCAGCCAAGATTTGGTACGAGATACGCAGTATTTT.

V and J are TRBV29-1 and TRBJ1-2; a possible D gene is TRBD1 (6 bases). Germline-derived CDR1 and CDR2 are SQVTM and ANQGSEA. This CDR3 contains 13 residues. The germline V and J ends were trimmed by 4 bases and 2 bases, with 11 bases remaining between them. The CDR3 sequence is CSVVAGANYGYTF. CDR3 sequence (DNA): TGCAGCGTTGTGGCAGGGGCCAACTATGGCTACACCTTC.

The rearrangement uses TRBV29-1 and TRBJ2-5; D gene uncertain. The germline V and J ends were trimmed by 7 bases and 4 bases, with 19 bases remaining between them. CDR1 and CDR2 (germline): SQVTM, ANQGSEA. This CDR3 is 14 amino acids long. The CDR3 loop reads CSADSSTRGETQYF. CDR3 in DNA: TGCAGCGCCGATAGTAGCACCCGAGGAGAGACCCAGTACTTC.

This sequence joins TRBV23-1 and TRBJ2-7; perhaps TRBD1 as D (6 bases). TRBV23-1 is an ORF, and what it does is uncertain. The CDR3 consists of 13 residues. As DNA, the CDR3 is TGCGCCAGCAGTCAAATCTTAGGGGACACCCTGGACGTC. Translation gives CASSQILGDTLDV.

The gene calls are TRBV2 and TRBJ2-7; 8 bases map to TRBD2. The CDR3 is 15 residues long. Per the germline V gene, CDR1 is SNHLY and CDR2 is FYNNEI. Trimming took 3 bases from V and 2 from J; bases not matched to a gene: 6. In nucleotides, the CDR3 is TGTGCCAGCAGTGAGGGAGGAGCGGGAGCCTACGAGCAGTACTTC. Its protein is CASSEGGAGAYEQYF. Variable domain in full (rest from reference TRBV2 and TRBJ2-7): EPEVTQTPSHQVTQMGQEVILRCVPISNHLYFYWYRQILGQKVEFLVSFYNNEISEKSEIFDDQFSVERPDGSNFTLKIRSTKLEDSAMYFCASSEGGAGAYEQYFGPGTRLTVT.

Ten or more counts support this clone. V usage is TRBV7-3 and J usage is TRBJ1-1; perhaps TRBD1 as D (5 bases). V was shortened by 4 bases and J by 2 bases, with 11 bases between the two germline ends. The CDR3 spans 14 residues. CDR1 and CDR2 from the germline V gene are SGHTA and FQGTGA. CDR3 amino acids: CASSSYGQNTEAFF. The CDR3 DNA is TGTGCCAGCAGCTCCTACGGACAAAACACTGAAGCTTTCTTT.

V gene TRBV7-9 combines with J gene TRBJ1-4; 9 bases are a match to TRBD1. CDR1 is SEHNR, CDR2 FQNEAQ, per germline (reference sequence). This CDR3 comprises 14 residues. The V segment lost 4 bases and the J segment 5 bases; nucleotides outside the gene matches: 2. In nucleotides, the CDR3 is TGTGCCAGCAGCTCCGGACAGGGGAATGAAAAACTGTTTTTT. This translates into CASSSGQGNEKLFF.

The rearrangement links TRBV2 to TRBJ2-7, with a tentative D call TRBD1 (5 bases). The length of the CDR3 is 15 residues. V was shortened by 5 bases and J by 4 bases, with 18 bases between the two germline ends. In germline, CDR1 is SNHLY, CDR2 FYNNEI. This CDR3 is CASSIEQGPVYEQYV. For the CDR3, the DNA is TGTGCCAGCAGTATCGAGCAGGGTCCAGTTTACGAGCAGTACGTC.

J is TRBJ2-5 and V is TRBV18; D is possibly TRBD2 (5 bases). The V end was cut by 8 bases, the J end by 2 bases, with 12 bases between. Germline CDR1 reads KGHSH; CDR2 reads LQKENI. The CDR3 has 13 amino acids. The CDR3 sequence is CASQTGIQETQYF. Written as DNA, the CDR3 is TGTGCCAGCCAAACCGGGATACAAGAGACCCAGTACTTC.

V is TRBV5-6 and J is TRBJ2-1; D uncertain. Per the germline V gene, CDR1 is SGHDT and CDR2 is YYEEEE. The ends were cut back, 0 bases at V and 15 bases at J, with 4 bases in the middle. The CDR3 extends over 9 amino acids. The CDR3 DNA follows: TGTGCCAGCAGCTTGGGGGCGTTCTTC. Protein product: CASSLGAFF.

The chain is built from TRBV29-1 and TRBJ1-1; TRBD1 agrees at 10 bases. Trimming cost V 6 bases and J 6 bases; bases outside gene matches: 7. This CDR3 region has 13 residues. The germline V gene has CDR1 SQVTM and CDR2 ANQGSEA. The CDR3: CSVLGQGLSEAFF. In nucleotides, the CDR3 is TGCAGCGTCCTGGGACAGGGGTTGTCTGAAGCTTTCTTT.

This clone was detected only a few times. The V and J genes are TRBV29-1 and TRBJ1-4, with 7 bases matching TRBD1. Germline CDR1 SQVTM, CDR2 ANQGSEA. V was clipped by 7 bases and J by 5 bases; unmatched bases: 4. The CDR3 runs to 12 residues. The CDR3 coding sequence is TGCAGCGCAGGGACAGCCAATGAAAAACTGTTTTTT. It yields the protein CSAGTANEKLFF. The full variable domain, with the rest looked up from reference TRBV29-1 and TRBJ1-4, is SAVISQKPSRDICQRGTSLTIQCQVDSQVTMMFWYRQQPGQSLTLIATANQGSEATYESGFVIDKFPISRPNLTFSTLTVSNMSPEDSSIYLCSAGTANEKLFFGSGTQLSVL.

This clone came up a few times. The chain employs TRBV5-1 and TRBJ2-3, with 11 positions matching TRBD2. The CDR3 consists of 13 residues. Trimming at V came to 6 bases and at J to 3 bases, leaving 0 bases not matched to a gene. CDR1 and CDR2 (germline): SGHRS, YFSETQ. CDR3 coding DNA: TGCGCCAGCACTAGCGGGGGGACAGATACGCAGTATTTT. It yields the protein CASTSGGTDTQYF.

The genes are TRBV7-9 and TRBJ1-5, with D perhaps matching TRBD1 (6 bases). In germline, CDR1 is SEHNR, CDR2 FQNEAQ (reference sequence). V lost 1 base, J lost 4 bases, and 23 bases lay in between. The CDR3 extends over 19 amino acids. The CDR3 nucleotides are TGTGCCAGCAGCTTAGTAGGACAGCTGCCGGGACTAATGAATCAGCCCCAGCATTTT. Protein: CASSLVGQLPGLMNQPQHF.

This clone turned up a few times. V is TRBV4-2 and J is TRBJ1-4; 8 bases fit TRBD1. The length of the CDR3 is 15 residues. V lost 0 bases and J lost 5; bases outside the gene matches: 2. Germline values: CDR1 LGHNA, CDR2 YNFKEQ. The CDR3 coding sequence is TGTGCCAGCAGCCAAGAGACAGGGGCGAATGAAAAACTGTTTTTT. As protein: CASSQETGANEKLFF.

The sample holds a few counts of this clone. The gene calls are TRBV29-1 and TRBJ2-3, with TRBD1 as a possible D gene (6 bases). The CDR3 runs 12 residues. Between the trimmed V and J ends, which lost 3 bases and 5 bases, there was a span of 9 bases. CDR1 and CDR2 from the germline V gene are SQVTM and ANQGSEA. The CDR3 region is CSVDRGIDTQYF. The CDR3 DNA reads as TGCAGCGTTGACAGGGGTATAGATACGCAGTATTTT.

The chain has TRBV7-8 and TRBJ2-4; D is unclear. Between the trimmed V and J ends, which lost 0 bases and 9 bases, there was a span of 15 bases. Germline lookup yields CDR1 SGHVS and CDR2 FQNEAQ. CDR3 length equals 15 residues. The CDR3: CASSLAPASKGIQYF. As DNA, the CDR3 is TGTGCCAGCAGCTTAGCCCCAGCGAGTAAGGGCATTCAGTACTTC. The variable domain in full, completed from reference TRBV7-8 and TRBJ2-4, reads GAGVSQSPRYKVAKRGQDVALRCDPISGHVSLFWYQQALGQGPEFLTYFQNEAQLDKSGLPSDRFFAERPEGSVSTLKIQRTQQEDSAVYLCASSLAPASKGIQYFGAGTRLSVL.

With respect to this clone: A read error may produce the germline difference seen at one junction end. The chain joins TRBV4-1 to TRBJ2-1, with 10 bases fitting TRBD2. Germline V gene data show CDR1 as MGHRA and CDR2 as YSYEKL. The CDR3 is 14 residues long. CDR3 sequence reads: CASSRAGGPYEQFF. The DNA of the CDR3 is TGTGCCAGCAGCCGAGCGGGAGGGCCGTATGAGCAGTTCTTC.